The source of this TCR beta chain is a study of beta chain features in type 1 diabetes. Per the germline V gene, CDR1 is LNHDA and CDR2 is SQIVND (reference sequence). V gave up 1 base and J gave up 1 base, with 11 bases separating them. This CDR3 is built from 16 residues. Reverse transcribing all isolated RNA meant expressed TCRB transcripts were sequenced. Some clones are missing from TCRdb's copy, which holds only in-frame ones; the method was immunoSEQ multiplex PCR. The sample yields a few hundred thousand clones, around 26% seen once. The source of this sequence is a man between 25 and 39 years old in good health. Material: central memory CD4+ T cells from blood. The rearrangement joins TRBV19 to TRBJ1-5; no reliable D call. CDR3 DNA: TGTGCCAGTAGTATAGGAGGGTTATCGAGCAATCAGCCCCAGCATTTT. Translation gives CASSIGGLSSNQPQHF.